This T cell receptor (beta chain) was captured by sequencing in a study of blood T cell repertoires in COVID-19. Only in-frame clones appear in the TCRdb table, and some are missing; sequencing was by immunoSEQ multiplex PCR. The sample records tens of thousands of clones, less than 85% being singletons. V was shortened by 7 bases and J by 8 bases, with 12 bases between the two germline ends. This CDR3 comprises 12 residues. Germline V gene sequence: CDR1 SGHRS, CDR2 YFSETQ. Sequenced sample: peripheral blood. The chain joins TRBV5-1 to TRBJ2-2; maybe TRBD1 (5 bases). The TCR comes from a man aged 45-65 years with acute or convalescent COVID-19. In DNA, the CDR3 is TGCGCCAGCCAGGGCTTGGTTGGGGAGCTGTTTTTT. It codes for CASQGLVGELFF.